These 14 T cell receptor beta chains came from one sample sequenced in a study of regulatory T cells in long-lasting Graves disease. Time point indicated: persistent/refractory GD, antithyroid drugs over 5 years with positive TRAb. Scientists built the TCR library using RNA that was extracted from PBMCs. Arm-PCR with iRepertoire HTBI primers amplified the CDR3 regions for these TCR beta libraries. TCRdb re-called the multiplex PCR reads with MiXCR, one entry per CDR3 protein. The sample lists hundreds of thousands of distinct CDR3 sequences, roughly 20% occurring once. The specimen was peripheral blood mononuclear cells (PBMCs), collected when the disease was refractory, from a patient treated with antithyroid drugs. Receptors were obtained from a female donor with Graves disease.

As concerns this clonotype: A much larger clone differs by one base, so this may be a read error. The gene calls are TRBV3-1 and TRBJ2-7; D is unclear. Trimming cost V 4 bases and J 2 bases, with 15 bases left between them. CDR3 length: 15 amino acids. Germline loops: CDR1 LGHDT, CDR2 YNNKEL (reference sequence). The CDR3 DNA reads TGTGCCAGCAGCCGAGATTTGGCGAGGCCCTACGAGCAGTACTTC. Amino acid sequence: CASSRDLARPYEQYF.

J is TRBJ2-4 and V is TRBV5-1, with D perhaps TRBD2 (6 bases). Matching the DNA end better, TRBJ2-5 makes the J call doubtful. CDR1 is SGHRS and CDR2 is YFSETQ in the germline V gene. CDR3 length: 15 amino acids. CDR3 protein: CASSPVKRERETQYF. CDR3 in DNA: TGCGCCAGCAGCCCTGTTAAACGGGAGAGAGAGACCCAGTACTTC.

This clonotype was seen a handful of times. This chain uses TRBV28 with TRBJ1-5, with TRBD1 matching over 11 bases. The V and J ends lost 7 bases and 4 bases, in that order; junction bases with no gene match: 6. Germline CDR1 MDHEN, CDR2 SYDVKM. The CDR3 length is 15 residues. The CDR3, as DNA: TGTGCCAGCACCGACTGGGACAGGGGGAATCAGCCCCAGCATTTT. This translates into CASTDWDRGNQPQHF.

The chain recombines TRBV7-9 with TRBJ1-2; 7 bases fit TRBD1. Looked up from germline, CDR1 is SEHNR and CDR2 is FQNEAQ (reference sequence). With 3 bases clipped from V and 0 bases from J, the junction kept 4 bases outside the gene matches. This CDR3 is 15 amino acids long. For the CDR3, the DNA is TGTGCCAGCAGCTTTCGGACAGGTGCTAACTATGGCTACACCTTC. Amino acid sequence: CASSFRTGANYGYTF.

This clonotype was counted only a few times. The J gene is TRBJ2-5, the V gene TRBV5-1; D gene uncertain. The ends were cut back, 0 bases at V and 5 bases at J, with 17 bases in the middle. The CDR3 has 16 amino acids. The V gene's germline CDR1 is SGHRS and CDR2 YFSETQ. DNA for the CDR3: TGCGCCAGCAGCTTGGGGGTTGGCGGACCTCGGGAGACCCAGTACTTC. It yields the protein CASSLGVGGPRETQYF. The whole variable domain, remainder taken from reference TRBV5-1 and TRBJ2-5, is KAGVTQTPRYLIKTRGQQVTLSCSPISGHRSVSWYQQTPGQGLQFLFEYFSETQRNKGNFPGRFSGRQFSNSRSEMNVSTLELGDSALYLCASSLGVGGPRETQYFGPGTRLLVL.

The rearrangement uses TRBV28 and TRBJ2-1; no definite D call. The germline V and J ends were trimmed by 7 bases and 5 bases, with 12 bases remaining between them. The CDR3 totals 13 residues. The germline gives CDR1 MDHEN, CDR2 SYDVKM. The CDR3, as DNA: TGTGCCAGCACCTTGACACCTCACAATGAGCAGTTCTTC. Translation: CASTLTPHNEQFF.

This clonotype was seen repeatedly, ten times or more. The chain joins TRBV3-1 to TRBJ1-5, with D hard to call. V was cut by 3 bases and J by 6 bases, with 9 bases left in between. CDR1 is LGHDT, CDR2 YNNKEL, per germline (reference sequence). The CDR3 is 13 amino acids. This chain's CDR3 is CASSQGLAQPQHF. The CDR3, as DNA: TGTGCCAGCAGCCAGGGATTAGCTCAGCCCCAGCATTTT.

V usage is TRBV28 and J usage is TRBJ1-2, with TRBD1 identical over 10 bases. The trim removed 6 bases at V and 4 bases at J, leaving 5 bases unmatched. Germline CDR1 MDHEN, CDR2 SYDVKM. CDR3 length equals 14 residues. The CDR3 coding sequence is TGTGCCAGCAGAAGACAGGGGGCCGTCTATGGCTACACCTTC. Protein product: CASRRQGAVYGYTF.

V usage is TRBV15 and J usage is TRBJ1-1, with 7 bases lining up with TRBD1. CDR1 LNHNV and CDR2 YYDKDF come from the germline V gene (reference sequence). V lost 11 bases to trimming and J lost 0 bases; unmatched junction nucleotides: 12. The CDR3 consists of 15 residues. The CDR3 DNA is TGTGCCGTGCGGAAGACAGGGTTCATGAACACTGAAGCTTTCTTT. Protein sequence: CAVRKTGFMNTEAFF.

This clonotype came up many times. Written as DNA, the CDR3 is TGCAGTGCTAGGGATCAGCCAAGCAATCAGCCCCAGCATTTT. Translated: CSARDQPSNQPQHF. V gene TRBV20-1 combines with J gene TRBJ1-5; D not certain. V was trimmed by 3 bases and J by 1 base, leaving 10 bases between them. The CDR3 consists of 14 residues. The germline CDR1 and CDR2 sequences are DFQATT and SNEGSKA (reference sequence).

Ten or more counts support this clonotype. The V gene is TRBV28, the J gene TRBJ1-5; D gene uncertain. Trimming stripped 6 bases from V and 1 base from J, with 13 bases between. This CDR3 has 15 residues. Germline V gives CDR1 MDHEN, CDR2 SYDVKM. CDR3 protein: CASSPQFGSNQPQHF. The DNA for the CDR3 is TGTGCCAGCAGCCCCCAGTTCGGCAGCAATCAGCCCCAGCATTTT.

This clonotype has at least ten counts. The V gene is TRBV12-3 or TRBV12-4, the J gene TRBJ2-7; D possibly corresponds to TRBD1 (6 bases). The CDR3 extends over 14 amino acids. V lost 4 bases and J 0 bases, leaving 10 bases between the germline ends. CDR3 loop: CASSSGTRSYEQYF. CDR3 DNA: TGTGCCAGCAGTTCCGGGACACGCTCCTACGAGCAGTACTTC.

The rearrangement joins TRBV7-9 to TRBJ1-5; D is unresolved. CDR3 length: 12 residues. Germline V lookup: CDR1 SEHNR, CDR2 FQNEAQ (reference sequence). Trimming shortened V by 3 bases and J by 7 bases, and 7 bases separated the two germline ends. The CDR3 region has the DNA TGTGCCAGCAGCTTTGAGGAGCAGCCCCAGCATTTT. Amino acid sequence: CASSFEEQPQHF.

The V call is TRBV19, the J call TRBJ1-6, with D possibly TRBD1 on 6 matching bases. The ends were cut back, 7 bases at V and 7 bases at J, with 17 bases in the middle. The CDR3 is made up of 15 amino acids. The germline CDR1 and CDR2 sequences are LNHDA and SQIVND (reference sequence). CDR3 sequence (DNA): TGTGCCAGTACTCTGGACAGACCCGGCAATTCACCCCTCCACTTT. This sequence encodes CASTLDRPGNSPLHF. Full variable domain (rest looked up from reference TRBV19 and TRBJ1-6): DGGITQSPKYLFRKEGQNVTLSCEQNLNHDAMYWYRQDPGQGLRLIYYSQIVNDFQKGDIAEGYSVSREKKESFPLTVTSAQKNPTAFYLCASTLDRPGNSPLHFGNGTRLTVT.